These 11 T cell receptor beta chains were sequenced from one sample in a study of blood T cell repertoires in COVID-19. The assay was immunoSEQ multiplex PCR, and TCRdb's table has in-frame clones only and misses some. The repertoire includes 98,000 or so clones, less than 85% of them detected once, and about 1.8% sits in the top ten. The sequenced sample consisted of peripheral blood. The receptors here all came from a woman aged 35 to 49 with acute or convalescent COVID-19.

This clone was seen a handful of times. The J gene is TRBJ1-6, the V gene TRBV19, with a possible D match to TRBD1 (5 bases). The germline CDR1 and CDR2 sequences are LNHDA and SQIVND (reference sequence). The CDR3 is 16 amino acids. V was cut by 4 bases and J by 0 bases, with 10 bases left in between. This CDR3 reads CASSTRQSSYNSPLHF. CDR3 DNA: TGTGCCAGTAGTACCAGACAGAGCTCCTATAATTCACCCCTCCACTTT.

The chain joins TRBV30 to TRBJ2-7, with 7 positions matching TRBD1. Germline V gene data show CDR1 as GTSNPN and CDR2 as SVGIG (reference sequence). The CDR3 is 13 amino acids. V shed 0 bases and J 5 bases; nucleotides not matched to a gene: 4. As DNA, the CDR3 is TGTGCCTGGAGTGTACGACAGGGTAACGAGCAGTACTTC. Amino acids: CAWSVRQGNEQYF.

This clone has more than one count but fewer than ten. The chain joins TRBV5-1 to TRBJ2-7, with D possibly TRBD1 on 6 matching bases. Trimming took off 4 bases at V and 1 base at J, with 12 bases between the two ends. From germline, CDR1 is SGHRS and CDR2 YFSETQ. This CDR3 spans 14 amino acids. The CDR3 loop is CASSRTGQSYEQYF. The CDR3 DNA follows: TGCGCCAGCAGCCGGACTGGACAGTCCTACGAGCAGTACTTC.

This clone was seen just once. The J gene is TRBJ1-2, the V gene TRBV5-1; TRBD1 is a possible D gene (6 bases). V lost 1 base and J 6 bases, leaving 10 bases between the germline ends. CDR1 SGHRS and CDR2 YFSETQ come from the germline V gene. CDR3 length: 13 residues. The CDR3 sequence: CASSLSPGDGYTF. The DNA of the CDR3 is TGCGCCAGCAGCTTGTCCCCAGGGGATGGCTACACCTTC. Full variable domain (rest looked up from reference TRBV5-1 and TRBJ1-2): KAGVTQTPRYLIKTRGQQVTLSCSPISGHRSVSWYQQTPGQGLQFLFEYFSETQRNKGNFPGRFSGRQFSNSRSEMNVSTLELGDSALYLCASSLSPGDGYTFGSGTRLTVV.

Concerning this clone itself: Mismatch with germline at one junction end may stem from a read error. The gene calls are TRBV28 and TRBJ2-5, with D possibly being TRBD1 (6 bases). This CDR3 region has 11 residues. Germline V lookup: CDR1 MDHEN, CDR2 SYDVKM. The chain's CDR3 is CASTLTGRLHF. The CDR3 DNA sequence: TGTGCCAGCACCCTGACAGGCAGGCTCCACTTC. Using reference TRBV28 and TRBJ2-5 for the parts outside the CDR3, the full variable domain is DVKVTQSSRYLVKRTGEKVFLECVQDMDHENMFWYRQDPGLGLRLIYFSYDVKMKEKGDIPEGYSVSREKKERFSLILESASTNQTSMYLCASTLTGRLHFGPGTRLLVL.

This rearrangement joins TRBV6-6 to TRBJ2-7; 7 nucleotides match TRBD2. V lost 2 bases to trimming and J lost 3 bases; unmatched junction nucleotides: 7. This CDR3 region has 15 residues. CDR1 is MNHNY, CDR2 SVGAGI, per germline (reference sequence). For the CDR3, the DNA is TGTGCCAGCAGTTACAGCGGGACTCCCAACTACGAGCAGTACTTC. This sequence encodes CASSYSGTPNYEQYF.

The chain employs TRBV6-5 and TRBJ1-1; perhaps TRBD1 as D (5 bases). The CDR3 runs 14 residues. Germline V gene lookup returns CDR1 MNHEY and CDR2 SVGAGI. V was cut by 7 bases and J by 4 bases, with 16 bases left in between. The chain's CDR3 is CASNPAGGSTEAFF. As DNA, the CDR3 is TGTGCCAGCAACCCCGCCGGGGGGAGCACTGAAGCTTTCTTT.

A remark on this clone: The sample contains more than one DNA sequence encoding this CDR3. The rearrangement links TRBV2 to TRBJ2-7; 8 bases fit TRBD2. Germline CDR1 and CDR2: SNHLY and FYNNEI. The CDR3 length is 16 residues. Germline trimming cut 2 bases from V and 0 bases from J; bases unmatched to any gene: 6. Here the CDR3 DNA reads TGTGCCAGCAGTGAACGGCTAGCGGGCCCCTCCTACGAGCAGTACTTC. Protein: CASSERLAGPSYEQYF.

This clone was recorded once. The chain is built from TRBV30 and TRBJ2-3, with D possibly being TRBD1 (6 bases). Trimming shortened V by 1 base and J by 3 bases, and 11 bases separated the two germline ends. The CDR3 is 14 amino acids. From germline, CDR1 is GTSNPN and CDR2 SVGIG (reference sequence). This chain's CDR3 is CAWSATGYTDTQYF. CDR3 in DNA: TGTGCCTGGAGTGCTACAGGGTATACAGATACGCAGTATTTT.

This chain links TRBV27 with TRBJ1-5; no definite D call. The V end was cut by 3 bases, the J end by 5 bases, with 11 bases between. Per the germline V gene, CDR1 is MNHEY and CDR2 is SMNVEV (reference sequence). The CDR3 is 14 residues long. This CDR3 is CASSLRGGDQPQHF. DNA for the CDR3: TGTGCCAGCAGTTTGCGGGGAGGCGATCAGCCCCAGCATTTT.

The V and J genes are TRBV19 and TRBJ2-7, with TRBD1 matching over 10 bases. The CDR3 length is 15 residues. Germline CDR1 is LNHDA and CDR2 is SQIVND (reference sequence). The ends lost 6 bases at V and 2 bases at J; junction bases unmatched: 7. DNA of the CDR3: TGTGCCAGTAGCCCAGACAGGGGGCCCCCCTACGAGCAGTACTTC. Translated, it gives CASSPDRGPPYEQYF.